These T cell receptor beta chains were read from a single sample in a study of response to subunit inactivated influenza vaccine. TCRdb reanalysed the RT-PCR reads using MiXCR and keeps one entry per CDR3 protein. The table lists 150,000 to 200,000 distinct CDR3 sequences, over 9.5% of them singletons. These data also featured in a second study, about T cells expressing NK-cell markers.

The sample in question was CD8+ T cells sorted from PBMCs, obtained roughly 12 days after vaccination. These receptor sequences come from a man in his forties or fifties who received an inactivated influenza vaccine. Each CDR3 is given with its conserved first and last residue. A D gene is named only where the DNA matches it firmly. Clone sizes are given selectively: once, few, many, or a class where the clone is expanded.

j_call	d_call	clone_size	v_call	cdr3_length	cdr3_aa	cdr3_nt
TRBJ2-7	TRBD1	many	TRBV28	14	CASRPTGQGYEQYF	TGTGCCAGCAGACCCACGGGACAGGGCTACGAGCAGTACTTC
TRBJ2-7	TRBD2	few	TRBV20-1	15	CSASTFRGGAEEQYF	TGCAGTGCTAGTACGTTTCGCGGGGGGGCCGAAGAGCAGTACTTC
TRBJ2-7	-	-	TRBV20-1	15	CSASTTDLGSYGQYF	TGCAGTGCTTCTACTACCGACCTCGGCTCCTACGGGCAGTACTTC
TRBJ1-3	-	few	TRBV7-9	15	CASSLGGAGGNTIYF	TGTGCCAGCAGCTTAGGAGGGGCTGGAGGAAACACCATATATTTT
TRBJ2-1	TRBD1	few	TRBV20-1	14	CSAKGQADYNEQFF	TGCAGTGCTAAGGGACAGGCAGACTACAATGAGCAGTTCTTC
TRBJ2-1	-	-	TRBV20-1	13	CSARGLVGNEQFF	TGCAGTGCTAGAGGGTTGGTAGGCAATGAGCAGTTCTTC
TRBJ2-3	-	many	TRBV9	12	CASSGYTDTQYF	TGTGCCAGCAGCGGGTATACAGATACGCAGTATTTT
TRBJ2-7	TRBD1	few	TRBV28	16	CASSVNRGISSYEQYF	TGTGCCAGCAGTGTAAACAGGGGAATTAGCTCCTACGAGCAGTACTTC
TRBJ2-1	TRBD2	-	TRBV7-9	17	CASSLDVGLAGGGEQFF	TGTGCCAGCAGCTTAGATGTGGGACTAGCGGGGGGAGGTGAGCAGTTCTTC
TRBJ2-5	TRBD1	few	TRBV13	14	CASSLGQGAKTQYF	TGTGCCAGCAGCCTGGGACAGGGGGCAAAGACCCAGTACTTC
TRBJ2-2	TRBD1	-	TRBV20-1	16	CSARDRRTGDTGELFF	TGCAGTGCTAGAGATCGGAGGACAGGGGACACCGGGGAGCTGTTTTTT
TRBJ1-1	TRBD1	-	TRBV28	14	CASSPDRGYTDAFF	TGTGCCAGCAGTCCGGACAGGGGGTACACTGACGCTTTCTTT
TRBJ2-1	TRBD1	-	TRBV7-9	16	CASSPGTGGSYNEQFF	TGTGCCAGCAGCCCCGGGACAGGGGGCTCTTACAATGAGCAGTTCTTC
TRBJ2-2	-	many	TRBV27	14	CASSLTPNTGELFF	TGTGCCAGCAGTTTAACGCCGAACACCGGGGAGCTGTTTTTT
TRBJ2-2	-	many	TRBV27	12	CASSPLTGELFF	TGTGCCAGCAGTCCATTAACCGGGGAGCTGTTTTTT
TRBJ1-1	-	-	TRBV10-3	15	CAIEAGGGMNTEAFF	TGTGCCATCGAGGCTGGGGGGGGAATGAACACTGAAGCTTTCTTT
TRBJ2-7	TRBD1	few	TRBV4-2	21	CASSQLSHGTGKERVPYEQYF	TGTGCCAGCAGCCAACTGTCCCACGGGACAGGGAAAGAGAGGGTTCCCTACGAGCAGTACTTC
TRBJ2-7	TRBD1	few	TRBV27	14	CASSLGRTGNEQYF	TGTGCCAGCAGCTTGGGGCGGACAGGGAACGAGCAGTACTTC
TRBJ2-2	-	-	TRBV6-2/TRBV6-3	13	CASSYLASGELFF	TGTGCCAGCAGTTACTTAGCGTCCGGGGAGCTGTTTTTT
TRBJ2-7	TRBD1	-	TRBV19	13	CASSMTGEYEQYF	TGTGCCAGTAGTATGACAGGGGAATACGAGCAGTACTTC
TRBJ2-1	-	many	TRBV2	15	CASSGGAGVRNEQFF	TGTGCCAGCAGTGGGGGGGCGGGAGTAAGGAATGAGCAGTTCTTC
TRBJ2-1	-	once	TRBV21-1	16	CASSKGGTGGLDEQFF	TGTGCCAGCAGCAAAGGGGGGACAGGGGGCTTGGATGAGCAGTTCTTC
TRBJ1-2	-	-	TRBV28	16	CASRITGDSPTYGYTF	TGTGCCAGCAGAATAACGGGTGACTCGCCCACCTATGGCTACACCTTC
TRBJ2-1	-	many	TRBV6-5	11	CASRSGHEQFF	TGTGCCAGCAGGTCAGGGCATGAGCAGTTCTTC
TRBJ2-7	TRBD2	-	TRBV13	16	CASSERTGLAEDEQYF	TGTGCCAGCAGCGAACGGACTGGACTAGCTGAGGACGAGCAGTACTTC
TRBJ2-3	-	-	TRBV14	13	CASSQANSDTQYF	TGTGCCAGCAGCCAAGCGAACTCAGATACGCAGTATTTT
TRBJ1-5	-	-	TRBV12-3/TRBV12-4	12	CASSLKVQPQHF	TGTGCCAGCAGTTTAAAGGTCCAGCCCCAGCATTTT
TRBJ2-1	-	-	TRBV7-6	15	CASSLSGRSYNEQFF	TGTGCCAGCAGCTTAAGTGGACGGTCTTACAATGAGCAGTTCTTC
TRBJ2-1	TRBD2	few	TRBV10-3	16	CAISDPGGGNNNEQFF	TGTGCCATCAGTGACCCGGGGGGGGGGAATAACAATGAGCAGTTCTTC
TRBJ1-1	-	many	TRBV10-2	14	CASSEMGGNTEAFF	TGCGCCAGCAGTGAAATGGGGGGGAACACTGAAGCTTTCTTT
TRBJ2-7	TRBD1	many	TRBV4-3	14	CASSPGQGAYEQYF	TGTGCCAGCAGTCCCGGACAGGGGGCCTACGAGCAGTACTTC
TRBJ1-2	-	-	TRBV3-1	13	CASSPGVVYGYTF	TGTGCCAGCAGCCCCGGTGTTGTCTATGGCTACACCTTC
TRBJ2-1	-	-	TRBV5-1	12	CASREAPNEQFF	TGCGCCAGCCGAGAAGCGCCGAATGAGCAGTTCTTC
TRBJ2-7	TRBD2	many	TRBV29-1	14	CSVGGDSYSYEQYF	TGCAGCGTGGGGGGGGATTCGTACTCCTACGAGCAGTACTTC
TRBJ2-5	-	many	TRBV4-2	15	CASSQGGTGQETQYF	TGTGCCAGCAGCCAAGGTGGGACGGGACAAGAGACCCAGTACTTC
TRBJ2-3	TRBD2	-	TRBV30	14	CAGSSGGGTDTQYF	TGTGCCGGCTCTAGCGGGGGGGGCACAGATACGCAGTATTTT
TRBJ2-1	TRBD2	many	TRBV11-2	13	CASSPEAGDEQFF	TGTGCCAGCAGCCCAGAAGCGGGGGATGAGCAGTTCTTC
TRBJ2-7	-	many	TRBV7-8	14	CASSFGAFSYEQYF	TGTGCCAGCAGCTTTGGAGCCTTTTCCTACGAGCAGTACTTC
TRBJ2-7	TRBD2	-	TRBV4-1	16	CASSQERRGASYEQYF	TGCGCCAGCAGCCAAGAACGGCGGGGGGCTAGCTACGAGCAGTACTTC
TRBJ2-5	-	-	TRBV4-1	12	CASSPDQETQYF	TGCGCCAGCAGCCCCGACCAAGAGACCCAGTACTTC
TRBJ2-7	TRBD1	-	TRBV7-2	15	CASSARDRGFYEQYF	TGTGCCAGCAGCGCCCGGGACAGGGGTTTCTACGAGCAGTACTTC
TRBJ2-5	TRBD1	-	TRBV28	16	CASSSYPGQIQETQYF	TGTGCCAGCAGTTCCTACCCGGGACAGATCCAAGAGACCCAGTACTTC
TRBJ2-7	TRBD1	-	TRBV7-2	15	CASSFAGTGAGEQYF	TGTGCCAGCAGCTTCGCCGGGACAGGGGCTGGCGAGCAGTACTTC
TRBJ2-7	-	few	TRBV12-3/TRBV12-4	15	CASSLNGALGYEQYF	TGTGCCAGCAGTTTAAACGGAGCCCTGGGCTACGAGCAGTACTTC
TRBJ2-1	-	-	TRBV6-1	15	CASSPRGEGFGEQFF	TGTGCCAGCAGCCCGAGGGGGGAGGGCTTCGGAGAGCAGTTCTTC
TRBJ1-2	-	-	TRBV14	14	CASSPSPGRDGYTF	TGTGCCAGCAGTCCGAGTCCGGGACGGGATGGCTACACCTTC
TRBJ2-5	-	-	TRBV18	15	CASSPPGYHQETQYF	TGTGCCAGCTCACCACCCGGGTACCACCAAGAGACCCAGTACTTC
TRBJ2-3	TRBD2	few	TRBV12-3/TRBV12-4	16	CASSPRTSGGTDTQYF	TGTGCCAGCAGTCCTCGGACTAGCGGGGGAACAGATACGCAGTATTTT
TRBJ1-2	-	-	TRBV12-3/TRBV12-4	13	CASSPTPELGYTF	TGTGCCAGCAGTCCCACTCCGGAATTAGGCTACACCTTC
TRBJ2-1	TRBD2	many	TRBV7-8	19	CASSLNYVLAGVSYNEQFF	TGTGCCAGCAGCTTAAACTACGTACTAGCGGGAGTTTCCTACAATGAGCAGTTCTTC
TRBJ2-1	TRBD2	few	TRBV30	13	CAGRLAGYNEQFF	TGTGCCGGCAGACTAGCGGGGTACAATGAGCAGTTCTTC
TRBJ1-1	TRBD1	few	TRBV5-1	18	CASSSGQGFSVFNTEAFF	TGCGCCAGCAGCTCCGGACAGGGTTTTTCAGTTTTTAACACTGAAGCTTTCTTT
TRBJ2-1	-	-	TRBV4-2	16	CASSHGAMGSYNEQFF	TGTGCCAGCAGCCACGGAGCGATGGGCTCCTACAATGAGCAGTTCTTC
TRBJ1-4	-	-	TRBV6-1	13	CASSPAWDEKLFF	TGTGCCAGCAGTCCAGCTTGGGATGAAAAACTGTTTTTT
TRBJ2-1	TRBD2	few	TRBV20-1	18	CSARDQGLAGGRHNEQFF	TGCAGTGCTAGAGATCAGGGACTAGCGGGAGGCAGACACAATGAGCAGTTCTTC
TRBJ2-7	-	many	TRBV15	15	CATSRDTSGSYEQYF	TGTGCCACCAGCAGAGATACAAGCGGGTCCTACGAGCAGTACTTC